The TCR beta chain under discussion was sequenced for a study of PD-L1 blockade in urothelial cancer. Turning to the study itself: Analyses were performed on blood at 3 weeks after treatment start (the second dose) and at 6 weeks.

Trimming took 1 base from V and 8 from J, leaving 16 bases between them. From germline, CDR1 is SGHRS and CDR2 YFSETQ. This CDR3 spans 15 amino acids. Profiled with immunoSEQ multiplex PCR; TCRdb holds only in-frame clones, not every one. The table records roughly 17,000 clones, roughly 90% of them present only once. Anywhere from 1 to 8 samples came from each patient, spanning pretreatment and on-treatment. This TCR derives from a man in his fifties or sixties with urothelial cancer. This sample comprised PBMCs, obtained around atezolizumab (anti-PD-L1) treatment. V usage is TRBV5-1 and J usage is TRBJ2-4, with D maybe TRBD1 (7 bases). As DNA, the CDR3 is TGCGCCAGCAGCTTGAGCCAGGGGGGCCTGGACATTCAGTACTTC. Protein sequence: CASSLSQGGLDIQYF.